Listed below are T cell receptor beta chains from one sample, sequenced in a study of blood T cell repertoires in COVID-19. Using immunoSEQ multiplex PCR, the repertoire was profiled, and TCRdb retains in-frame clones only, with some absent. The sample holds about 210,000 clones, around 83% seen once. Sequenced material: peripheral blood. The receptors stem from a woman aged 50 to 60 with acute or convalescent COVID-19. Both conserved end residues are part of each CDR3. Each record gives: V gene, J gene, CDR3 protein.

>TRBV10-3|TRBJ1-1
CAISEEINTEAFF
>TRBV10-3|TRBJ1-2
CAISESTGGYTF
>TRBV6-5|TRBJ1-5
CATILGAGGNQPQHF
>TRBV7-2|TRBJ2-3
CASSLTSGTGGSDTQYF
>TRBV28|TRBJ2-3
CASSDGRGTDTQYF
>TRBV18|TRBJ2-1
CASSPASPGQVYNEQFF
>TRBV6-6|TRBJ2-7
CASSYPGRAYEQYF
>TRBV24-1|TRBJ2-1
CATRDSYNEQFF
>TRBV9|TRBJ2-5
CASSQGADQETQYF
>TRBV5-1|TRBJ2-3
CASRFSSGSTDTQYF
>TRBV2|TRBJ2-5
CASSGTGFETQYF